The rows below give T cell receptor beta chains drawn from one sample of a study of CD4 T cells in relation to SARS-CoV-2 and coronaviruses. Repertoires were generated with immunoSEQ multiplex PCR, while TCRdb's copy carries only in-frame clones and drops some. The sample lists 58,000 or so clones, just over 90% occurring once. Input material: naive CD4+ T cells from PBMCs. All receptors derive from an adult with COVID-19. CDR3s include the opening cysteine and the closing phenylalanine or tryptophan. The D gene is left open where the match is weak. The size entry is marked missing in some rows and otherwise reads once, few, many or a size class.

d_call clone_size j_call v_call cdr3_aa cdr3_nt
. . TRBJ2-1 TRBV6-5 CASRPRGPRSNEQFF TGTGCCAGCAGGCCGCGAGGGCCCCGTAGCAATGAGCAGTTCTTC
. . TRBJ1-6 TRBV6-6 CASSPRAQRTYNSPLHF TGTGCCAGCAGTCCCCGGGCCCAGAGAACCTATAATTCACCCCTCCACTTT
TRBD1 once TRBJ1-3 TRBV7-9 CASSSGGTGRNTIYF TGTGCCAGCAGCTCAGGCGGGACAGGGAGAAACACCATATATTTT
. . TRBJ1-6 TRBV3-1/TRBV3-2 CASSQGEGFRALHF TGTGCCAGCAGCCAAGGGGAGGGGTTTAGGGCCCTCCACTTT
TRBD2 . TRBJ2-1 TRBV7-2 CASSPTRTSVGYEQFF TGTGCCAGCAGCCCCACCCGGACTAGCGTAGGATACGAGCAGTTCTTC
. . TRBJ1-1 TRBV28 CASSSFGGVNTEAFF TGTGCCAGCAGCTCTTTCGGCGGGGTGAACACTGAAGCTTTCTTT
. . TRBJ1-2 TRBV9 CASSGNYGYTF TGTGCCAGCAGCGGGAACTATGGCTACACCTTC
TRBD2 . TRBJ2-1 TRBV7-9 CASSFLRGRETYNEQFF TGTGCCAGCAGCTTTCTGCGTGGGAGGGAAACCTACAATGAGCAGTTCTTC
TRBD1 . TRBJ1-6 TRBV9 CASSPGQGNSPLHF TGTGCCAGCAGCCCTGGACAGGGAAATTCACCCCTCCACTTT
TRBD2 . TRBJ2-1 TRBV11-3 CASSLEGTSGSLEQFF TGTGCCAGCAGCTTAGAGGGGACTAGCGGCTCCCTTGAGCAGTTCTTC
. . TRBJ2-2 TRBV10-3 CATRGVSNTGELFF TGTGCCACAAGGGGCGTGTCGAACACCGGGGAGCTGTTTTTT
. . TRBJ2-1 TRBV5-1 CASSLLRNEQFF TGCGCCAGCAGCTTGCTCCGCAATGAGCAGTTCTTC
TRBD1 . TRBJ2-4 TRBV6-6 CASSWTGLLAKNIQYF TGTGCCAGCAGTTGGACAGGCCTGCTAGCCAAAAACATTCAGTACTTC
. . TRBJ1-3 TRBV19 CASRTGPGNTIYF TGTGCCAGTAGAACGGGACCTGGAAACACCATATATTTT
. . TRBJ2-6 TRBV28 CASSLPRLVSGANVLTF TGTGCCAGCAGTTTACCCCGACTAGTCTCTGGGGCCAACGTCCTGACTTTC
. . TRBJ2-6 TRBV5-4 CASTPLSGANVLTF TGTGCCAGCACCCCACTCTCTGGGGCCAACGTCCTGACTTTC
TRBD1 . TRBJ1-2 TRBV10-3 CAISDPDRVQGGYTF TGTGCCATCAGTGATCCAGACAGGGTACAGGGTGGCTACACCTTC
TRBD2 . TRBJ2-3 TRBV5-4 CASSRSGRRTDTQYF TGTGCCAGCAGCCGGAGCGGGAGGAGAACAGATACGCAGTATTTT
TRBD2 . TRBJ2-3 TRBV30 CAWNVAGGTDTQYF TGTGCCTGGAATGTTGCGGGAGGCACAGATACGCAGTATTTT
. once TRBJ2-7 TRBV12-3/TRBV12-4 CASSLVGWYEQYF TGTGCCAGCAGTTTAGTTGGGTGGTACGAGCAGTACTTC
. once TRBJ2-5 TRBV7-7 CASSLNQGRLETQYF TGTGCTAGCAGCCTAAATCAGGGAAGGCTGGAGACCCAGTACTTC
. once TRBJ2-3 TRBV10-3 CAISDGQGPIAQYF TGTGCCATCAGTGACGGCCAGGGGCCTATCGCGCAGTATTTT
. . TRBJ2-4 TRBV2 CASSAKILRQAKNIQYF TGTGCCAGCAGCGCTAAAATACTACGCCAGGCCAAAAACATTCAGTACTTC
TRBD2 . TRBJ2-3 TRBV7-2 CASSLVGTSGSSDTQYF TGTGCCAGCAGCTTAGTTGGGACTAGCGGGAGTTCAGATACGCAGTATTTT
. . TRBJ1-1 TRBV6-1 CASSEDLSVQF TGTGCCAGCAGTGAAGATCTTTCCGTTCAATTT
TRBD2 . TRBJ2-1 TRBV5-1 CASSLGLAGPWDEQFF TGCGCCAGCAGCTTGGGACTAGCGGGCCCCTGGGATGAGCAGTTCTTC
. . TRBJ2-3 TRBV30 CAWSIRVGGVTDTQYF TGTGCCTGGAGTATCCGGGTGGGGGGCGTCACAGATACGCAGTATTTT
. . TRBJ1-5 TRBV30 CAWREQGGQPQHF TGTGCCTGGAGAGAACAGGGTGGACAGCCCCAGCATTTT
TRBD2 once TRBJ2-3 TRBV18 CASSPFAGTSGSWGTDTQYF TGTGCCAGCTCACCGTTCGCCGGGACTAGCGGGAGTTGGGGCACAGATACGCAGTATTTT
TRBD1 . TRBJ1-2 TRBV6-5 CASSYPTGEPLNGYTF TGTGCCAGCAGTTATCCTACAGGGGAACCCTTAAATGGCTACACCTTC
. . TRBJ2-3 TRBV12-3/TRBV12-4 CASTYGGTDTQYF TGTGCCAGCACCTATGGGGGGACAGATACGCAGTATTTT
TRBD1 . TRBJ2-5 TRBV2 CASNPDRVAETQYF TGTGCCAGCAACCCGGACAGGGTGGCGGAGACCCAGTACTTC
TRBD1 . TRBJ1-4 TRBV19 CATEDRVVEKLFF TGTGCCACCGAGGACAGGGTCGTGGAAAAACTGTTTTTT
TRBD1 . TRBJ1-2 TRBV5-4 CASSTGGTGDSNYGYTF TGTGCCAGCAGCACTGGCGGGACAGGGGATTCTAACTATGGCTACACCTTC
. . TRBJ2-3 TRBV19 CASSIVPPGIASTDTQYF TGTGCCAGTAGTATAGTACCCCCCGGAATTGCTAGCACAGATACGCAGTATTTT
. . TRBJ2-5 TRBV4-1 CASSQGGSFLETQYF TGCGCCAGCAGCCAAGGGGGTAGCTTCTTAGAGACCCAGTACTTC